A single sample gave rise to the 9 T cell receptor beta chains below, sequenced in a study of shared clonotypes between healthy human individuals. Clones were sequenced by immunoSEQ multiplex PCR, and TCRdb holds only the in-frame ones, with some missing. The sample has approximately 330,000 clones; around 67% are singletons. The sequenced material came from memory CD4+ T cells sorted from blood. Subset: CD45RA-negative fraction. The source is a man aged 25-45 years in good health.

The V and J genes are TRBV10-1 and TRBJ2-2, with 8 positions matching TRBD2. The germline gives CDR1 WNHNN, CDR2 SYGVQD (reference sequence). The CDR3 runs to 13 residues. V lost 9 bases and J lost 4; bases outside the gene matches: 4. The chain's CDR3 is CASREGPTGELFF. In DNA, the CDR3 is TGCGCCAGTCGGGAGGGCCCCACCGGGGAGCTGTTTTTT.

The chain is built from TRBV28 and TRBJ2-7; D is possibly TRBD2 (7 bases). Per the germline V gene, CDR1 is MDHEN and CDR2 is SYDVKM. Trimming took 4 bases from V and 2 from J, leaving 12 bases between them. This CDR3 spans 14 amino acids. Here the CDR3 reads CASSWGGGTYEQYF. The CDR3 DNA follows: TGTGCCAGCAGTTGGGGGGGCGGTACCTACGAGCAGTACTTC.

The chain is built from TRBV30 and TRBJ2-5; D is undetermined. The CDR3 sequence is 10 residues long. CDR1 and CDR2 (germline): GTSNPN, SVGIG (reference sequence). Trimming stripped 3 bases from V and 5 bases from J, with 4 bases between. Written as DNA, the CDR3 is TGTGCCTGGAGCGCCGAGACCCAGTACTTC. Residues: CAWSAETQYF. Filled out from reference TRBV30 and TRBJ2-5, the complete variable domain reads SQTIHQWPATLVQPVGSPLSLECTVEGTSNPNLYWYRQAAGRGLQLLFYSVGIGQISSEVPQNLSASRPQDRQFILSSKKLLLSDSGFYLCAWSAETQYFGPGTRLLVL.

The chain links TRBV2 to TRBJ2-3, with TRBD1 matching over 7 bases. V dropped 6 bases and J dropped 1; count of bases not matched to a gene: 10. This CDR3 has 16 amino acids. Germline V CDR1 and CDR2: SNHLY, FYNNEI. The CDR3 region is CASSAWTGLRTDTQYF. Written as DNA, the CDR3 is TGTGCCAGCAGCGCTTGGACAGGACTCCGCACAGATACGCAGTATTTT.

V usage is TRBV19 and J usage is TRBJ2-7, with 8 bases identical to TRBD1. The length of the CDR3 is 13 residues. The V gene's germline CDR1 is LNHDA and CDR2 SQIVND (reference sequence). With V trimmed by 6 bases and J by 7 bases, 8 bases remained unmatched. The DNA of the CDR3 is TGTGCCAGTAGCCGTGACAGGGGAAGGGAGCAGTACTTC. Amino acid sequence: CASSRDRGREQYF. The complete variable domain, with remaining parts taken from reference TRBV19 and TRBJ2-7, reads DGGITQSPKYLFRKEGQNVTLSCEQNLNHDAMYWYRQDPGQGLRLIYYSQIVNDFQKGDIAEGYSVSREKKESFPLTVTSAQKNPTAFYLCASSRDRGREQYFGPGTRLTVT.

The gene calls are TRBV5-4 and TRBJ2-1, with D perhaps TRBD1 (5 bases). Germline loops: CDR1 SGHNT, CDR2 YYREEE (reference sequence). The germline V and J ends were trimmed by 5 bases and 5 bases, with 11 bases remaining between them. The CDR3 covers 13 residues. This CDR3 reads CASSSGADNEQFF. The CDR3 DNA reads as TGTGCCAGCAGTTCTGGGGCAGACAATGAGCAGTTCTTC. Combining the CDR3 with reference TRBV5-4 and TRBJ2-1 gives the whole variable domain ETGVTQSPTHLIKTRGQQVTLRCSSQSGHNTVSWYQQALGQGPQFIFQYYREEENGRGNFPPRFSGLQFPNYSSELNVNALELDDSALYLCASSSGADNEQFFGPGTRLTVL.

This clone was found a few times. CDR3 sequence: CASSSGLAGVLRETQYF. The CDR3 nucleotides are TGCGCCAGCAGCTCGGGACTAGCGGGAGTATTAAGAGAGACCCAGTACTTC. The V gene is TRBV5-1, the J gene TRBJ2-5; 14 nucleotides align to TRBD2. V was pared by 3 bases and J by 4 bases, with 8 bases of the junction left unmatched. The CDR3 sequence is 17 residues long. The germline V gene has CDR1 SGHRS and CDR2 YFSETQ.

V gene TRBV19 combines with J gene TRBJ1-2; TRBD1 matches 10 bases. Germline-derived CDR1 and CDR2 are LNHDA and SQIVND (reference sequence). V shed 8 bases, J shed 1 base, and the junction held 1 base outside the gene matches. The CDR3 covers 13 residues. The CDR3 nucleotides read TGTGCCAGTCGGACAGGGGGTAACTATGGCTACACCTTC. It yields the protein CASRTGGNYGYTF.

The chain combines TRBV7-9 with TRBJ2-7; D call uncertain. CDR3 length equals 13 residues. Trimming removed 1 base from V and 3 bases from J, with 7 bases in between. Germline assignment: CDR1 SEHNR and CDR2 FQNEAQ (reference sequence). The CDR3 protein is CASSLEVSYEQYF. The CDR3 DNA sequence: TGTGCCAGCAGCTTAGAAGTCAGCTACGAGCAGTACTTC.